One T cell receptor beta chain is described in this entry. Its matching antigen is unknown. The sample is drawn from a study of T-cell memory formation after mild COVID-19. For the study at large: The TCR clusters were mostly specific to one donor. Study results and limitations: Largely, contracting CD4+ clones fell within CM and EM, and contracting CD8+ clones within EMRA. Day 15 to 85 contracting clones showed balanced CD4/CD8; later expanders leaned CD4+.

Constant-segment-primed 5'RACE gave TCR alpha and TCR beta cDNA libraries with sample barcodes and UMIs. TCRdb recomputed calls from the 5' RACE reads with MiXCR, one row per CDR3 protein. Of over 300,000 distinct CDR3 sequences in the sample, under 25% were seen once. Germline CDR1 is MNHNY and CDR2 is SVGAGI (reference sequence). The CDR3 sequence is 12 residues long. V lost 10 bases to trimming and J lost 7 bases, with 11 bases between them. This receptor was obtained from a man aged 18-30 years who had mild COVID-19 (a few samples of this study predate the infection). Cell type and time point are not known. This sequence joins TRBV6-6 and TRBJ1-6, with a weak D call TRBD1 (5 bases). The sequenced sample consisted of PBMCs or a T cell subset sorted from them (not recorded which). Written as DNA, the CDR3 is TGTGCCACCGGGGACTTCAATTCACCCCTCCACTTT. As protein: CATGDFNSPLHF.